Listed below are T cell receptor beta chains from one sample, sequenced in a study of T-cell memory formation after mild COVID-19. TCRdb processed the 5' RACE reads anew with MiXCR; each CDR3 protein has one entry. The table records 120,000 to 150,000 distinct CDR3 sequences, 15% to 20% of them present only once. The material sequenced was PBMCs or a T cell subset sorted from them (not recorded which). The receptors here all came from an adult woman who had mild COVID-19 (a few samples of this study predate the infection). Cell type and time point are not known. Each CDR3 is given with its conserved first and last residue. The D gene is left open where the match is weak. The size field is filled for only some rows; it gives once, few, many or a size class.

TGTGCCAGCAGTTTAAACTTTCTAGAGCAGTACTTC	CASSLNFLEQYF	TRBJ2-7	TRBV12-3/TRBV12-4	NA	few
TGTGCCAGCAGCGTAGTTGGGGGGATGTCGGCCGGGGAGCTGTTTTTT	CASSVVGGMSAGELFF	TRBJ2-2	TRBV9	NA	medium-sized
TGTGCCTGGACACCCCCCTGGGGACAGCAGGTGGGCTACACCTTC	CAWTPPWGQQVGYTF	TRBJ1-2	TRBV30	TRBD1	few
TGTGCCAGCAGCGTGAGAGAGACCCAGTACTTC	CASSVRETQYF	TRBJ2-5	TRBV5-6	NA	few
TGTGCCTGGAGCAGGGACGTCGGTGAGCAGTTCTTC	CAWSRDVGEQFF	TRBJ2-1	TRBV30	NA	NA
TGTGCCAGCAGCCTAATCGGGACGGCGGGTGAAAAACTGTTTTTT	CASSLIGTAGEKLFF	TRBJ1-4	TRBV5-6	NA	NA
TGCGCCAGCAGCTTGGGGGCGGTAAGCTCCTACGAGCAGTACTTC	CASSLGAVSSYEQYF	TRBJ2-7	TRBV5-1	NA	few
TGTGCCAGCCGATTACATAGGACTAGCGGTTACAATGAGCAGTTCTTC	CASRLHRTSGYNEQFF	TRBJ2-1	TRBV6-5	TRBD2	NA
TGCAGTGCCCGGACTAGCGGGGATTACGAGCAGTACTTC	CSARTSGDYEQYF	TRBJ2-7	TRBV20-1	TRBD2	NA
TGTGCCAGCAGTTCGGACACAAGTACCCGGCGCTACACCTTC	CASSSDTSTRRYTF	TRBJ1-2	TRBV6-5	NA	NA
TGTGCCAGCAGCTTAGAGACGACGGCGAGTGAGCAGTTCTTC	CASSLETTASEQFF	TRBJ2-1	TRBV7-9	NA	NA
TGTGCCAGCAGCTTAGGACCCGTGGGCATGAATGAGCAGTTCTTC	CASSLGPVGMNEQFF	TRBJ2-1	TRBV7-6	NA	NA
TGTGCCAGCAGTGCGGACAGGGGGTACGAGACCCAGTACTTC	CASSADRGYETQYF	TRBJ2-5	TRBV9	TRBD1	NA
TGTGCCAGCAGCCCCGAACCGGGACTAGCGGGAGGTCGGGGTGAGACCCAGTACTTC	CASSPEPGLAGGRGETQYF	TRBJ2-5	TRBV28	TRBD2	NA
TGTGCCAGCAGCTTATCCCGCGGGGGATCTCAGCCCCAGCATTTT	CASSLSRGGSQPQHF	TRBJ1-5	TRBV7-8	NA	few
TGTGCCAGCAGCCAAGGACTAGCGGGGTCGGAGACCCAGTACTTC	CASSQGLAGSETQYF	TRBJ2-5	TRBV11-2	TRBD2	few
TGTGCCAGCAGCTCACGACAGGGTCGTCCCCTCCACTTT	CASSSRQGRPLHF	TRBJ1-6	TRBV7-3	TRBD1	NA
TGTGCCAGCAGCTTACAGGGGGCCTACGAGCAGTACTTC	CASSLQGAYEQYF	TRBJ2-7	TRBV5-5	TRBD1	many
TGCGCCAGCAGCTCTGGTGGGGCCAACGTCCTGACTTTC	CASSSGGANVLTF	TRBJ2-6	TRBV5-1	NA	NA
TGCAGCGTTTCCCGGACAGACACAGATACGCAGTATTTT	CSVSRTDTDTQYF	TRBJ2-3	TRBV29-1	NA	NA
TGCGCCAGCATCTACAAACCTGGGGCAGAAGATACGCAGTATTTT	CASIYKPGAEDTQYF	TRBJ2-3	TRBV5-1	NA	few
TGTGCCAGCAGCGCCCTAGCTGGAGGGAGCTCCTACGAGCAGTACTTC	CASSALAGGSSYEQYF	TRBJ2-7	TRBV2	NA	many
TGCGCCAGCAGAACCGGGACTAGCGGGAGGATTGGGATTCCGGATACGCAGTATTTT	CASRTGTSGRIGIPDTQYF	TRBJ2-3	TRBV5-1	TRBD2	NA
TGCAGTGCTGGCTCCTACAATGAGCAGTTCTTC	CSAGSYNEQFF	TRBJ2-1	TRBV20-1	NA	few
TGTGCCAGCAGCCTGGGACTAGCGGGAGGGCCGCGATACAATGAGCAGTTCTTC	CASSLGLAGGPRYNEQFF	TRBJ2-1	TRBV11-2	TRBD2	NA
TGTGCCAGCAGTCCTGGACTTTTGGGTGAGCAGTTCTTC	CASSPGLLGEQFF	TRBJ2-1	TRBV7-2	NA	few
TGCAGTGCTAGAGCGGGCGGAGCGACAGATACGCAGTATTTT	CSARAGGATDTQYF	TRBJ2-3	TRBV20-1	NA	few
TGTGCCAGCAGCCCGGTCCTAGGAGGTTTGGAGCAGTTCTTC	CASSPVLGGLEQFF	TRBJ2-1	TRBV9	NA	NA
TGCAGTGGGGCGCGGAGCAGCAATGAGCAGTTCTTC	CSGARSSNEQFF	TRBJ2-1	TRBV20-1	NA	few
TGCGCCAGCAGCTCCGGGACAGGGGGTTCAGATACGCAGTATTTT	CASSSGTGGSDTQYF	TRBJ2-3	TRBV5-1	TRBD1	NA
TGTGCCAGCAGTTCAGGCCGGGAGGGGTACAATGAGCAGTTCTTC	CASSSGREGYNEQFF	TRBJ2-1	TRBV7-3	TRBD2	NA
TGTGCCAGCAGTGTCCTGCGGGGGGAGCTGTTTTTT	CASSVLRGELFF	TRBJ2-2	TRBV12-3/TRBV12-4	NA	NA
TGCGCCAGCAGCTTGGAGTTAGCATCAGATACGCAGTATTTT	CASSLELASDTQYF	TRBJ2-3	TRBV5-1	NA	few
TGCGCCAGCAGCCGGATAAGCGAGGATGAGCAGTTCTTC	CASSRISEDEQFF	TRBJ2-1	TRBV5-1	NA	few
TGCGCCAGCAGCCAAGATAGAAGCGGGAGGGCCGCTGAGCAGTTCTTC	CASSQDRSGRAAEQFF	TRBJ2-1	TRBV4-3	TRBD2	NA
TGTGCCAGCACTGATGCCGGTTGGGAGACCCAGTACTTC	CASTDAGWETQYF	TRBJ2-5	TRBV25-1	NA	NA
TGCGCCAGCAGCGACCTTTCGGACCTCCCTGTAGCTTTCTTT	CASSDLSDLPVAFF	TRBJ1-1	TRBV5-1	NA	few
TGTGCCAGCAGCCTACAACAAGAGACCCAGTACTTC	CASSLQQETQYF	TRBJ2-5	TRBV7-8	NA	NA
TGTGCCAGCAGCTTTTTGAGTAGCGGGGGAGGCTCCTACAATGAGCAGTTCTTC	CASSFLSSGGGSYNEQFF	TRBJ2-1	TRBV7-3	TRBD2	NA
TGCGCCAGCAGCTTGGCGTCAAACTCCTTTGCGGATACGCAGTATTTT	CASSLASNSFADTQYF	TRBJ2-3	TRBV5-1	NA	NA
TGTGCCAGCAGCCAAGCAGTCCGAGATACGCAGTATTTT	CASSQAVRDTQYF	TRBJ2-3	TRBV3-1	NA	few
TGCGCCAGCAGCTTTGCCTGGGAGACCCAGTACTTC	CASSFAWETQYF	TRBJ2-5	TRBV5-1	NA	few
TGTGCCTGGAGTGGCAGGGGGCGATCCTACGAGCAGTACTTC	CAWSGRGRSYEQYF	TRBJ2-7	TRBV30	TRBD1	few
TGTGCCAGCAGCTTACCCAGGGCCTCCTACAATGAGCAGTTCTTC	CASSLPRASYNEQFF	TRBJ2-1	TRBV5-4	NA	few
TGCGCCAGCAGCTTTACGGGGGCAGAGAACTATGGCTACACCTTC	CASSFTGAENYGYTF	TRBJ1-2	TRBV5-1	NA	few
TGCAGTGCTAGAGATCTAGCGGGAGGGTTACCCTACGAGCAGTACTTC	CSARDLAGGLPYEQYF	TRBJ2-7	TRBV20-1	TRBD2	few
TGCGCCAGCAGCTCCGATAGATACGGCGAAGCTTTCTTT	CASSSDRYGEAFF	TRBJ1-1	TRBV5-1	NA	many
TGTGCCAGCAGGTCGTCGATACACAATGAGCAGTTCTTC	CASRSSIHNEQFF	TRBJ2-1	TRBV6-5	NA	few
TGCGCCAGCAGCTTGGCGCAGGGGGCGGACTATGGCTACACCTTC	CASSLAQGADYGYTF	TRBJ1-2	TRBV5-1	TRBD1	NA
TGCAGCGCCGCGGACACCTCCGCTGAGCAGTTCTTC	CSAADTSAEQFF	TRBJ2-1	TRBV29-1	NA	many
TGTGCCAGCATCGGTTTGGGGAGTTCCTACGAGCAGTACTTC	CASIGLGSSYEQYF	TRBJ2-7	TRBV6-5	NA	NA
TGTGCCAGCAGCGTAGGAGGGGGCAGGGGGCACGAGCAGTACTTC	CASSVGGGRGHEQYF	TRBJ2-7	TRBV9	TRBD1	once
TGTGCCACCAGTGGGGCTAGTTTGCCCCATCAAACCTTC	CATSGASLPHQTF	TRBJ2-1	TRBV24-1	NA	many
TGTGCCTCTGGGACAGTCACAGATACGCAGTATTTT	CASGTVTDTQYF	TRBJ2-3	TRBV7-6	TRBD1	NA